The present TCR beta chain was sequenced within a study of OX40 agonist ivuxolimab in advanced cancers. General observations from the study: Dose levels from 0.1 to 3.0 mg/kg saw CD4+ and CD8+ blood T cells expand clonally by week 6. CD8+ T cells were the subset that, on average, had more expanded clones than CD4+.

This table comes from immunoSEQ multiplex PCR, and its TCRdb copy is limited to in-frame clones, with some not included. The profile shows about 84,000 clones, around 85% of them singletons. Collection of blood occurred at baseline, at cycle 4 day 1, and at cycle 7 day 1. Germline V CDR1 and CDR2: SNHLY, FYNNEI. V lost 2 bases to trimming and J lost 8 bases, with 18 bases between them. The CDR3 sequence is 16 residues long. In the case of this clone: Its cognate antigen is unknown.

Sequencing was performed on CD4+ or CD8+ T cells sorted from blood, taken in a trial of the OX40 agonist ivuxolimab. The source is an adult with an advanced solid tumor such as melanoma, head and neck, liver or kidney cancer. This sequence joins TRBV2 and TRBJ1-4; possibly TRBD1 for D (5 bases). The CDR3 nucleotides read TGTGCCAGCAGTGAACGTGCACAGGCGGGTGGCGAAAAACTGTTTTTT. Translating it yields CASSERAQAGGEKLFF.